The 14 T cell receptor beta chains below were found in one sample sequenced in a study of blood T cell repertoires in COVID-19 (dated by TCRdb to the early 2020s). Library generation was performed with the immunoSEQ multiplex PCR assay. In TCRdb, the immuneACCESS table is reduced to in-frame sequences with V and J assigned. These tables do not hold every clone; where another copy was compared, an unresolved V gene accounts for under half, and the others remain unexplained. In this sample the table shows roughly 190,000 clones, about 80% of which occur a single time. The biggest ten clones account for under 3% of the sample. What was sequenced was peripheral blood. The receptors were sampled from a human donor with acute or convalescent COVID-19. The donor label of this sample is uncertain.

The rearrangement links TRBV16 to TRBJ1-2, with 10 bases fitting TRBD1. The CDR3 totals 16 residues. V was clipped by 3 bases and J by 0 bases; unmatched bases: 4. Germline CDR1 reads KGHSY; CDR2 reads FQNENV. The CDR3: CASSHGTGDSNYGYTF. The CDR3 DNA reads TGTGCCAGCAGCCACGGGACAGGGGATTCTAACTATGGCTACACCTTC.

The genes are TRBV28 and TRBJ1-2; maybe TRBD1 (6 bases). The ends were cut back, 6 bases at V and 8 bases at J, with 19 bases in the middle. The CDR3 is made up of 14 amino acids. Germline V gene lookup returns CDR1 MDHEN and CDR2 SYDVKM. CDR3 nucleotides: TGTGCCAGCAGCTCGAGGGGCAGGGGAAAGGGCTACACCTTC. This sequence encodes CASSSRGRGKGYTF.

This clone was detected once. The rearrangement links TRBV28 to TRBJ2-1; 8 bases match TRBD2. V gave up 5 bases and J gave up 4 bases; unmatched junction bases: 10. The length of the CDR3 is 16 residues. Germline lookup yields CDR1 MDHEN and CDR2 SYDVKM. CDR3 residues: CASSPRTSLGYNEQFF. For the CDR3, the DNA is TGTGCCAGCAGTCCGAGGACTAGCCTGGGTTACAATGAGCAGTTCTTC.

The rearrangement joins TRBV10-2 to TRBJ2-3; 14 positions match TRBD2. The CDR3 length is 16 residues. The germline CDR1 and CDR2 sequences are WSHSY and SAAADI. V trimming: 8 bases; J trimming: 5 bases; junction bases outside the gene matches: 9. CDR3 in amino acids: CASYDGTSGRGDTQYF. CDR3 coding DNA: TGCGCCAGCTATGATGGGACTAGCGGGAGAGGAGATACGCAGTATTTT.

The table lists this clone with a few counts. V and J are TRBV7-9 and TRBJ1-3; D unclear. Trimming cost V 2 bases and J 0 bases, with 11 bases left between them. CDR3 size: 16 residues. Germline V lookup: CDR1 SEHNR, CDR2 FQNEAQ (reference sequence). The DNA for the CDR3 is TGTGCCAGCAGCTTAATCCCTACGAGCTCTGGAAACACCATATATTTT. This encodes CASSLIPTSSGNTIYF.

J is TRBJ1-3 and V is TRBV11-2, with TRBD1 matching 8 bases. V dropped 4 bases and J dropped 2; count of bases not matched to a gene: 1. This CDR3 spans 14 amino acids. Germline CDR1 and CDR2: SGHAT and FQNNGV. In nucleotides, the CDR3 is TGTGCCAGCAGCTCGGACAGGGCTGGAAACACCATATATTTT. This encodes CASSSDRAGNTIYF.

V is TRBV7-9 and J is TRBJ1-6; TRBD1 matches 8 bases. The CDR3 extends over 14 amino acids. Germline V gene sequence: CDR1 SEHNR, CDR2 FQNEAQ (reference sequence). Unmatched junction bases numbered 6, after V lost 5 bases and J lost 9 bases. CDR3 sequence reads: CASSPTGGGSPLHF. The CDR3 bases are TGTGCCAGCAGCCCTACAGGGGGGGGTTCACCCCTCCACTTT.

This chain links TRBV19 with TRBJ1-3; 8 bases are shared with TRBD1. CDR1 and CDR2 from the germline V gene are LNHDA and SQIVND (reference sequence). J lost 7 bases, V lost 6 bases, and 2 bases had no gene match. This CDR3 has 12 residues. The CDR3, as DNA: TGTGCCAGTAGGAACAGGGGGAACACCATATATTTT. Amino acid sequence: CASRNRGNTIYF.

This chain connects TRBV7-8 to TRBJ1-5; D is possibly TRBD1 (6 bases). The CDR3 is 15 amino acids. Germline CDR1 and CDR2: SGHVS and FQNEAQ. Trimming shortened V by 5 bases and J by 6 bases, and 17 bases separated the two germline ends. The CDR3 here is CASSLTSGGAQPQHF. CDR3 DNA: TGTGCCAGCAGCCTCACTTCGGGGGGGGCTCAGCCCCAGCATTTT.

V and J are TRBV28 and TRBJ2-7, with TRBD2 identical over 14 bases. The germline V gene has CDR1 MDHEN and CDR2 SYDVKM. The CDR3 extends over 16 amino acids. V dropped 4 bases and J dropped 0; count of bases not matched to a gene: 2. In DNA form, the CDR3 reads TGTGCCAGCAGTTGGACTAGCGGGAGGCTCTCCTACGAGCAGTACTTC. This codes for CASSWTSGRLSYEQYF. Full variable domain (remainder filled in from reference TRBV28 and TRBJ2-7): DVKVTQSSRYLVKRTGEKVFLECVQDMDHENMFWYRQDPGLGLRLIYFSYDVKMKEKGDIPEGYSVSREKKERFSLILESASTNQTSMYLCASSWTSGRLSYEQYFGPGTRLTVT.

This rearrangement joins TRBV11-2 to TRBJ2-7; 7 nucleotides line up with TRBD2. The CDR3 spans 16 residues. With V trimmed by 2 bases and J by 0 bases, 7 bases remained unmatched. Per germline, CDR1 SGHAT and CDR2 FQNNGV. The CDR3 loop reads CASSLSGGGSSYEQYF. CDR3 DNA sequence: TGTGCCAGCAGCTTATCTGGGGGGGGGAGCTCCTACGAGCAGTACTTC.

V gene TRBV5-1 combines with J gene TRBJ2-1, with 7 bases lining up with TRBD2. CDR1 and CDR2 from the germline V gene are SGHRS and YFSETQ. The CDR3 runs to 16 residues. J gave up 5 bases and V 1 base, and 9 bases lay outside the gene matches. The CDR3 reads CASSLSRDYTNNEQFF. The DNA for the CDR3 is TGCGCCAGCAGCTTGTCTCGGGACTATACAAACAATGAGCAGTTCTTC.

The genes are TRBV7-2 and TRBJ2-1; 9 positions match TRBD2. The CDR3 runs 18 residues. Germline lookup yields CDR1 SGHTA and CDR2 FQGNSA. V dropped 1 base and J dropped 4; count of bases not matched to a gene: 11. CDR3 DNA sequence: TGTGCCAGCAGCTTAGTTGGTGGGCGGGGGGGCTCTTACAATGAGCAGTTCTTC. Protein: CASSLVGGRGGSYNEQFF. Based on the CDR3 plus reference TRBV7-2 and TRBJ2-1, the full variable domain is GAGVSQSPSNKVTEKGKDVELRCDPISGHTALYWYRQSLGQGLEFLIYFQGNSAPDKSGLPSDRFSAERTGGSVSTLTIQRTQQEDSAVYLCASSLVGGRGGSYNEQFFGPGTRLTVL.

This clone has a handful of counts. The genes are TRBV19 and TRBJ2-7; D not certain. The CDR3 is made up of 13 amino acids. V was clipped by 6 bases and J by 2 bases, with 11 bases between them. The germline V gene has CDR1 LNHDA and CDR2 SQIVND (reference sequence). The CDR3 sequence is CASSRVVPYEQYF. Here the CDR3 DNA reads TGTGCCAGTAGCCGGGTCGTCCCCTACGAGCAGTACTTC.